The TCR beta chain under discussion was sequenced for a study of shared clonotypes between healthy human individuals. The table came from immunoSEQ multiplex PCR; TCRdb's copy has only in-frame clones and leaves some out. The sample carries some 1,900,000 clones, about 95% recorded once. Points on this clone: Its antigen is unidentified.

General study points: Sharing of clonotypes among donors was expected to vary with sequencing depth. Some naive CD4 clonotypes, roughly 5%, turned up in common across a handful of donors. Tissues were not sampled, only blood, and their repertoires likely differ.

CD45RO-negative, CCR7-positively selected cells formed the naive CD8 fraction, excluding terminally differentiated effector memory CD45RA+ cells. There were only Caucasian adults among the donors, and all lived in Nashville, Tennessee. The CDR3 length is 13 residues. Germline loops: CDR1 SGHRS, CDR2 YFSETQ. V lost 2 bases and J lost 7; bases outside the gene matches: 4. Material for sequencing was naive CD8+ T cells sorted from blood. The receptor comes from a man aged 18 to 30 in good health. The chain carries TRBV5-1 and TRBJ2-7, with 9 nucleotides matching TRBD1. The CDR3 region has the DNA TGCGCCAGCAGCTTAGGGACAGGGACGGAGCAGTACTTC. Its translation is CASSLGTGTEQYF.